The rows below give T cell receptor beta chains drawn from one sample of a study of cytomegalovirus exposure and HLA in healthy donors. The repertoire was sequenced with immunoSEQ multiplex PCR; TCRdb's copy has only in-frame clones and lacks some. The sample contains about 200,000 clones, roughly 74% of which appear only once. The sequenced material came from PBMCs. All receptors derive from a woman between 25 and 40 years old in good health and CMV-seronegative. Each CDR3 is given with its conserved first and last residue. The D gene is left open where the match is weak. A clone size is listed for some rows: how often the clone was seen (once, few, many), or a class if it is expanded.

abundance | j_gene | d_gene | len | v_gene | CDR3aa | CDR3nt
. | TRBJ2-7 | . | 15 | TRBV7-8 | CASSPLAISSYEQYF | TGTGCCAGCAGCCCGCTAGCTATATCCTCCTACGAGCAGTACTTC
. | TRBJ1-1 | TRBD1 | 14 | TRBV4-1 | CASSIDRGGTEAFF | TGCGCCAGCAGCATCGACAGGGGGGGGACTGAAGCTTTCTTT
. | TRBJ2-7 | . | 14 | TRBV6-1 | CASSGRGASYEQYF | TGTGCCAGCAGTGGGAGGGGTGCGTCCTACGAGCAGTACTTC
. | TRBJ1-5 | TRBD1 | 12 | TRBV29-1 | CSGGQEGQPQHF | TGCAGCGGAGGACAGGAAGGTCAGCCCCAGCATTTT
. | TRBJ2-3 | TRBD1 | 18 | TRBV7-9 | CASIYGTEKKRSTDTQYF | TGTGCCAGCATCTACGGGACAGAGAAAAAACGAAGCACAGATACGCAGTATTTT
. | TRBJ1-2 | . | 14 | TRBV19 | CASSIRQANYGYTF | TGTGCCAGTAGTATCCGACAGGCAAACTATGGCTACACCTTC
once | TRBJ2-3 | TRBD2 | 15 | TRBV6-5 | CASRARGVSTDTQYF | TGTGCCAGCAGGGCACGGGGGGTAAGCACAGATACGCAGTATTTT
. | TRBJ1-5 | . | 16 | TRBV11-2 | CASSLGVRDKNQPQHF | TGTGCCAGCAGCTTAGGAGTGCGGGATAAGAATCAGCCCCAGCATTTT
. | TRBJ2-6 | TRBD2 | 21 | TRBV30 | CAWMLKHPLAGGPDGANVLTF | TGTGCCTGGATGCTGAAACACCCCCTAGCGGGAGGCCCCGATGGGGCCAACGTCCTGACTTTC
. | TRBJ2-3 | TRBD2 | 15 | TRBV4-1 | CASRGTSSGTDTQYF | TGCGCCAGCAGGGGGACTAGCTCGGGCACAGATACGCAGTATTTT
once | TRBJ2-1 | TRBD2 | 15 | TRBV7-9 | CASSTGLAAGDEQFF | TGTGCCAGCAGCACGGGACTAGCGGCGGGGGATGAGCAGTTCTTC
. | TRBJ1-2 | . | 13 | TRBV6-6 | CASSYSEVLGYTF | TGTGCCAGCAGTTACTCAGAGGTTCTCGGCTACACCTTC
. | TRBJ2-5 | TRBD1 | 14 | TRBV25-1 | CASSAGGAGQTQYF | TGTGCCAGCAGTGCAGGGGGCGCAGGTCAGACCCAGTACTTC
. | TRBJ2-2 | TRBD1 | 15 | TRBV4-2 | CASSQDRGSTGELFF | TGTGCCAGCAGCCAAGACAGGGGGAGCACCGGGGAGCTGTTTTTT
. | TRBJ1-2 | TRBD1 | 15 | TRBV7-9 | CASSLARDRVYGYTF | TGTGCCAGCAGCTTAGCGAGGGACAGGGTCTATGGCTACACCTTC
. | TRBJ2-7 | TRBD2 | 16 | TRBV7-2 | CASSLNLAGATYEQYF | TGTGCCAGCAGCCTAAACTTAGCGGGAGCAACCTACGAGCAGTACTTC
. | TRBJ1-2 | TRBD1 | 14 | TRBV6-6 | CASSPGQTVYGYTF | TGTGCCAGCAGTCCGGGACAGACTGTCTATGGCTACACCTTC
. | TRBJ1-3 | . | 12 | TRBV4-2 | CAVQSSGNTIYF | TGTGCCGTACAGAGCTCTGGAAACACCATATATTTT
. | TRBJ2-5 | . | 15 | TRBV11-2 | CASSLEYSSQETQYF | TGTGCCAGCAGCTTAGAATACAGTTCCCAAGAGACCCAGTACTTC
. | TRBJ2-7 | . | 15 | TRBV7-9 | CASSNTGISSYEQYF | TGTGCCAGCAGTAATACAGGGATAAGCTCCTACGAGCAGTACTTC
. | TRBJ1-1 | TRBD1 | 13 | TRBV2 | CASSTGGWTEAFF | TGTGCCAGCTCCACAGGGGGATGGACTGAAGCTTTCTTT
. | TRBJ2-7 | . | 11 | TRBV27 | CASSFGYEQYF | TGTGCCAGCAGTTTCGGCTACGAGCAGTACTTC
. | TRBJ2-7 | TRBD1 | 15 | TRBV7-9 | CASSNRQGGLTEQYF | TGTGCCAGCAGCAACAGACAGGGGGGATTAACCGAGCAGTACTTC
. | TRBJ1-2 | . | 15 | TRBV6-5 | CASSFGQFNSYGYTF | TGTGCCAGCAGTTTCGGACAGTTCAACTCCTATGGCTACACCTTC
. | TRBJ2-5 | . | 12 | TRBV18 | CASAEERETQYF | TGTGCCAGCGCGGAGGAACGAGAGACCCAGTACTTC
. | TRBJ2-2 | . | 14 | TRBV2 | CASNLGVATGELFF | TGTGCCAGCAATCTAGGAGTAGCGACCGGGGAGCTGTTTTTT
few | TRBJ1-6 | TRBD1 | 14 | TRBV30 | CAWSPGQGQTPLHF | TGTGCCTGGAGCCCAGGACAGGGCCAGACACCCCTCCACTTT
. | TRBJ2-1 | TRBD2 | 13 | TRBV4-1 | CASSQPPGGEQFF | TGCGCCAGCAGCCAACCTCCCGGGGGGGAGCAGTTCTTC
few | TRBJ1-2 | TRBD1 | 15 | TRBV6-6 | CASTIQGAFVDGYTF | TGTGCCAGCACTATACAGGGGGCCTTTGTTGATGGCTACACCTTC
. | TRBJ2-7 | . | 15 | TRBV4-3 | CASSLGEGGFYEQYF | TGCGCCAGCAGCCTCGGGGAAGGGGGTTTCTACGAGCAGTACTTC
. | TRBJ2-7 | . | 14 | TRBV15 | CATSRDLLAYEQYF | TGTGCCACCAGCAGAGATTTACTAGCTTACGAGCAGTACTTC
. | TRBJ1-4 | TRBD1 | 15 | TRBV7-9 | CASSSRTGPRKELFF | TGTGCCAGCAGCTCTAGGACAGGGCCTAGGAAGGAACTGTTTTTT
. | TRBJ2-1 | TRBD2 | 18 | TRBV5-1 | CASSGKGLAGGSYNEQFF | TGCGCCAGCAGCGGAAAGGGACTAGCGGGAGGTTCCTACAATGAGCAGTTCTTC
. | TRBJ2-5 | TRBD1 | 14 | TRBV6-1 | CASSPGTAQETQYF | TGTGCCAGCAGTCCCGGGACAGCCCAAGAGACCCAGTACTTC
. | TRBJ2-7 | TRBD2 | 15 | TRBV7-8 | CASSVSGRASYEQYF | TGTGCCAGCAGCGTGAGCGGGAGGGCCTCCTACGAGCAGTACTTC
. | TRBJ1-2 | . | 17 | TRBV25-1 | CASSESLGQGQNYGYTF | TGTGCCAGCAGTGAATCACTCGGCCAGGGCCAAAACTATGGCTACACCTTC
. | TRBJ2-7 | TRBD1 | 14 | TRBV5-1 | CASSFGTGHYEQYF | TGCGCCAGCAGCTTTGGGACAGGGCACTACGAGCAGTACTTC
. | TRBJ2-7 | TRBD1 | 14 | TRBV18 | CASSGPGQGGEQYF | TGTGCCAGCTCGGGACCGGGACAGGGGGGCGAGCAGTACTTC
few | TRBJ2-3 | TRBD2 | 14 | TRBV19 | CASGLAGVSDTQYF | TGTGCCAGTGGACTAGCGGGAGTTTCAGATACGCAGTATTTT
. | TRBJ1-2 | TRBD1 | 17 | TRBV4-2 | CASSQDLVTGNNYGYTF | TGTGCCAGCAGCCAAGATCTGGTGACAGGGAATAACTATGGCTACACCTTC
. | TRBJ2-7 | TRBD2 | 15 | TRBV6-5 | CASSSSSGSVDEQYF | TGTGCCAGCAGTTCCTCTAGCGGGAGCGTCGACGAGCAGTACTTC
few | TRBJ2-7 | . | 14 | TRBV2 | CASSGEVGQYEQYF | TGTGCCAGCAGTGGGGAGGTTGGACAATACGAGCAGTACTTC
. | TRBJ1-2 | . | 14 | TRBV5-1 | CASSLMGADYGYTF | TGCGCCAGCAGCTTGATGGGGGCCGACTATGGCTACACCTTC
. | TRBJ2-7 | TRBD1 | 15 | TRBV7-8 | CASRQAGTGAHEQYF | TGTGCCAGCAGACAAGCCGGGACAGGGGCCCACGAGCAGTACTTC
. | TRBJ1-6 | . | 16 | TRBV5-1 | CASSSGGGGSNSPLHF | TGCGCCAGCAGCTCCGGAGGCGGGGGTTCTAATTCACCCCTCCACTTT
. | TRBJ2-1 | TRBD2 | 16 | TRBV7-3 | CASSLIAGVVYNEQFF | TGTGCCAGCAGCCTTATAGCGGGAGTGGTCTACAATGAGCAGTTCTTC
. | TRBJ2-1 | TRBD1 | 14 | TRBV5-4 | CASAGGQTFGEQFF | TGTGCCAGCGCTGGGGGACAGACTTTCGGTGAGCAGTTCTTC